This entry features one T cell receptor beta chain sequence. The entry originates in a study of cytomegalovirus exposure and HLA in healthy donors. The data were produced by immunoSEQ multiplex PCR, yet TCRdb's version contains in-frame clones alone and is incomplete. Of 65,000 to 95,000 clones in the sample, more than 85% were seen once. The CDR3 has 12 residues. CDR1 and CDR2 (germline): SEHNR, FQNEAQ (reference sequence). Trimming cost V 1 base and J 12 bases, with 12 bases left between them. This receptor was obtained from a woman in her 30s in good health and CMV-seronegative. The sample taken for sequencing was PBMCs. This sequence joins TRBV7-9 and TRBJ1-1; a possible D gene is TRBD1 (5 bases). CDR3 sequence (DNA): TGTGCCAGCAGCTTAGAGGGGATCTTAACTTTCTTT. Protein: CASSLEGILTFF.